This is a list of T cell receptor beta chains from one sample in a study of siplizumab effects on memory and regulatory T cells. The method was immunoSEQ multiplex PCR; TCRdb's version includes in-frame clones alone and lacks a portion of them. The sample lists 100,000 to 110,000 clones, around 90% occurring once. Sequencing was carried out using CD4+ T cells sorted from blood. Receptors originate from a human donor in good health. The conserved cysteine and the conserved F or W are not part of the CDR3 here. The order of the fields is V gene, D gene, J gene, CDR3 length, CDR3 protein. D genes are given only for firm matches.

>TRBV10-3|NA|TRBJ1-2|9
AISDLGAPD
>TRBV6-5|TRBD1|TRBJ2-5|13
ASSYATGKGETQY
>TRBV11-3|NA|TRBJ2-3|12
ASSLGGVTDTQY
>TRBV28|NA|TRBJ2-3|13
ASSLRGRYTDTQY
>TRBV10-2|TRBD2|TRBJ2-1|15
ASSERVSRGGYNEQF
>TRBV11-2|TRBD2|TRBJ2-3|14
ASSPGGSLYTDTQY
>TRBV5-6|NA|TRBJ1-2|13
ASSFGTILHYGYT
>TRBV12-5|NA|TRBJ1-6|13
ASGLTVGGNSPLH
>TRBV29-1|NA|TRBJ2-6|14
SAGDNPYSGANVLT
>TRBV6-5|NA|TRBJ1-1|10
ASTGAGTEAF
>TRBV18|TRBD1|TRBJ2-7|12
ASSLGQTHHEQY
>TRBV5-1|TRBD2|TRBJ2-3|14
ASSSGTSVTADTQY
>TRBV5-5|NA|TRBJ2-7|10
ASSLEGYEQY
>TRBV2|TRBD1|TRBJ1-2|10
AGFEQGSGYT
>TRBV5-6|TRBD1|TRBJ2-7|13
ASSLEGQYTNEQY
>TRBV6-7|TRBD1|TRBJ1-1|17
ASSYSGTGSSRRNTEAF
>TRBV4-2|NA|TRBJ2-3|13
ASSQDPTSTDTQY
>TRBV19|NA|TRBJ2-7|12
ASSTSGGSYEQY
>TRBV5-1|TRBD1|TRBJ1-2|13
ASTRTPDRVDGYT
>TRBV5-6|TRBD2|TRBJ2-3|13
ASTLGGGYTDTQY
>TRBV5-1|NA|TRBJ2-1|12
ASSFGDSRLEQF
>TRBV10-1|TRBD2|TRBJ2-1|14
ASSPRVRGGTREQF
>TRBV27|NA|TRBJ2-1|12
ASSFPARYNEQF
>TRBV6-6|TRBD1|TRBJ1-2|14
ASSYGTGGANYGYT
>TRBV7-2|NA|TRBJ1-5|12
ASSLGNGNQPQH
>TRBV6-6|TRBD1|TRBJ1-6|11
ATRDSNNSPLH
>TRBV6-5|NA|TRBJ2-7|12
ASAKHSLIYEQY
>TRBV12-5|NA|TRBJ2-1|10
ASGQTGQEQF
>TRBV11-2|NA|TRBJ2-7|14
ASSLGSAGQSYEQY
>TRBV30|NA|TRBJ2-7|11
AWSRQTGGEQY
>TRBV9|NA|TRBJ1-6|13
ASSVGRMGNSPLH
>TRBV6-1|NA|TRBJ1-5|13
ASSEEGVSFRNQH
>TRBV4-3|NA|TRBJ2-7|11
ASSQDDGYEQY
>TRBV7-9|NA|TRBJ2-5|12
ASSLGGEQETQY
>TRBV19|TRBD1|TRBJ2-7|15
ASSPQQGITSSYEQY
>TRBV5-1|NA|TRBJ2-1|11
ASRQATGNEQF
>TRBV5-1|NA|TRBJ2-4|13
ASSLSGVAKNIQY